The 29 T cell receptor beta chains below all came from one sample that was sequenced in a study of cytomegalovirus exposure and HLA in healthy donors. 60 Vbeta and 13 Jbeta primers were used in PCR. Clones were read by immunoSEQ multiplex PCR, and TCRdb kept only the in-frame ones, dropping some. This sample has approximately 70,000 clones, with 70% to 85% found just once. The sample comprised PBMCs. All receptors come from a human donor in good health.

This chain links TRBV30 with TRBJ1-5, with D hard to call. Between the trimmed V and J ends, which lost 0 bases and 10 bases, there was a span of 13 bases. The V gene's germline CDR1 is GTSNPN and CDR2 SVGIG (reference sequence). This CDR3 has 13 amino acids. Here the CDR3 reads CAWSVDSREPQHF. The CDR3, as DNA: TGTGCCTGGAGTGTAGATAGTAGAGAACCCCAGCATTTT.

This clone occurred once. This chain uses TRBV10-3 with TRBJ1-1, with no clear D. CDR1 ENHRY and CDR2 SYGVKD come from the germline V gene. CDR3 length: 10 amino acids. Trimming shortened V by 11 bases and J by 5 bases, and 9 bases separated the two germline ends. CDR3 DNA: TGTGCCGCGGGGTTGACTGAAGCTTTCTTT. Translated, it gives CAAGLTEAFF.

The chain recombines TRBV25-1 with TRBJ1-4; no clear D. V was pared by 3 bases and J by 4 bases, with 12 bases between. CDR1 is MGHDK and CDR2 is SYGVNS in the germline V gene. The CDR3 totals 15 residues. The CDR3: CASSEFGVGNEKLFF. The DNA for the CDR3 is TGTGCCAGCAGTGAGTTCGGGGTGGGTAATGAAAAACTGTTTTTT.

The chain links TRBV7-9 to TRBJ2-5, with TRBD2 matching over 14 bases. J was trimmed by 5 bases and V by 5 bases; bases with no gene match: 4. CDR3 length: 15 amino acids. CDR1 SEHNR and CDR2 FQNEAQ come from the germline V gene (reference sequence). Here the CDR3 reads CASSRLAGGRETQYF. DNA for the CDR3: TGTGCCAGCAGCCGACTAGCGGGAGGGCGGGAGACCCAGTACTTC.

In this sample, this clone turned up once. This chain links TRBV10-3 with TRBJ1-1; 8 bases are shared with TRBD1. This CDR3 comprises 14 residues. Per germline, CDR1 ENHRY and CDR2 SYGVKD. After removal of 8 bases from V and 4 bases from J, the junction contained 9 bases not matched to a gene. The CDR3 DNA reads TGTGCCATCGCTGAGACAGGGGATAGCACTGAAGCTTTCTTT. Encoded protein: CAIAETGDSTEAFF.

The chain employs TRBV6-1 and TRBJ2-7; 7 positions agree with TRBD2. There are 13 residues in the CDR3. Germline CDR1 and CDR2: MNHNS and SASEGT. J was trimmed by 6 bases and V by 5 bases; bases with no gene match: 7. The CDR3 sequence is CASSWGGVGEQYF. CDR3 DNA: TGTGCCAGCAGTTGGGGGGGTGTCGGCGAGCAGTACTTC.

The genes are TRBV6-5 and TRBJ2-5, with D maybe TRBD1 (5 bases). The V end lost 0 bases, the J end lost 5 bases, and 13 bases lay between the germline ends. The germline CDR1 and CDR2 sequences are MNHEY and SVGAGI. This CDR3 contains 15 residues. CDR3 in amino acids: CASSYSTAPGETQYF. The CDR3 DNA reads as TGTGCCAGCAGTTACTCGACAGCCCCAGGGGAGACCCAGTACTTC.

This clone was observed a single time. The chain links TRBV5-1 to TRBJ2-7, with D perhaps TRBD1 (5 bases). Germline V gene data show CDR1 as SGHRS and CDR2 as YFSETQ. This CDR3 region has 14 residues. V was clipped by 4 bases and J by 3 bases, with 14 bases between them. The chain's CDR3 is CASSHEGQSYEQYF. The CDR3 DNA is TGCGCCAGCAGCCATGAAGGACAAAGCTACGAGCAGTACTTC. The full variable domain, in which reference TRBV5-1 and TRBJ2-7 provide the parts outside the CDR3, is KAGVTQTPRYLIKTRGQQVTLSCSPISGHRSVSWYQQTPGQGLQFLFEYFSETQRNKGNFPGRFSGRQFSNSRSEMNVSTLELGDSALYLCASSHEGQSYEQYFGPGTRLTVT.

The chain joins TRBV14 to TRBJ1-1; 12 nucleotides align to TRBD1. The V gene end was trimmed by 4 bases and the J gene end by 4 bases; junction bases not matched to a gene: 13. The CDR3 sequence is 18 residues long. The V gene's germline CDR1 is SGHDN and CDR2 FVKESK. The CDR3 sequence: CASSPLGGQGAVGTEAFF. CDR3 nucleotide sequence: TGTGCCAGCAGCCCCCTAGGGGGACAGGGGGCGGTCGGCACTGAAGCTTTCTTT.

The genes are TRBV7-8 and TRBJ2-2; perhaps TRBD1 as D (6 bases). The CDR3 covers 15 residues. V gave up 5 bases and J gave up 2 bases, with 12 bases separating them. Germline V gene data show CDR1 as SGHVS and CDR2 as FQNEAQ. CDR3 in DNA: TGTGCCAGCAGCCGAAGGACAGAAAACACCGGGGAGCTGTTTTTT. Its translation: CASSRRTENTGELFF. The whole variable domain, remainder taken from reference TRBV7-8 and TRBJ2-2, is GAGVSQSPRYKVAKRGQDVALRCDPISGHVSLFWYQQALGQGPEFLTYFQNEAQLDKSGLPSDRFFAERPEGSVSTLKIQRTQQEDSAVYLCASSRRTENTGELFFGEGSRLTVL.

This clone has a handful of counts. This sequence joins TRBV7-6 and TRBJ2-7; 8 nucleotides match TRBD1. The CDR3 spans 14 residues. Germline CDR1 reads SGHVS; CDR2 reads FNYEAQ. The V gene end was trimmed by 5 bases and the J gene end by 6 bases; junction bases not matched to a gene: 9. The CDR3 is CASSAQGAVGEQYF. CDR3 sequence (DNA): TGTGCCAGCAGCGCCCAGGGGGCTGTTGGCGAGCAGTACTTC.

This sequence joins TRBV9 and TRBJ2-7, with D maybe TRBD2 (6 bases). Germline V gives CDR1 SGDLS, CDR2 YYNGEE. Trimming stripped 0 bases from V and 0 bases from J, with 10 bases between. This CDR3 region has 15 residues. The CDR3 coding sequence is TGTGCCAGCAGCGTAGCCGGGACTGACTCCTACGAGCAGTACTTC. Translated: CASSVAGTDSYEQYF.

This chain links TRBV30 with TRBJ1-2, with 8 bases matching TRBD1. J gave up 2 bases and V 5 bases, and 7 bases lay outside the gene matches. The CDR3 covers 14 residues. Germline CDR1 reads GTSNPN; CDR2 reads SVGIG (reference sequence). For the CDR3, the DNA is TGTGCCTGGGACAGGGGCGACCTAAACTATGGCTACACCTTC. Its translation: CAWDRGDLNYGYTF.

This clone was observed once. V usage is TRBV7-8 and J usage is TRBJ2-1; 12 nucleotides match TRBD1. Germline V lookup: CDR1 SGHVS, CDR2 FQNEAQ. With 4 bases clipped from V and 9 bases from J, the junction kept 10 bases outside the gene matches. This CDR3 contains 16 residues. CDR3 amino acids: CASSSGRGQGAGEQFF. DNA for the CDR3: TGTGCCAGCAGCTCAGGCAGGGGACAGGGGGCCGGTGAGCAGTTCTTC.

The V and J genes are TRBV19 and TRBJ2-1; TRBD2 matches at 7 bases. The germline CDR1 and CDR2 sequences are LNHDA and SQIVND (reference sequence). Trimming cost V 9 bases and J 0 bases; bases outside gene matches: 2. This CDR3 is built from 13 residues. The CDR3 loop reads CARCGSSYNEQFF. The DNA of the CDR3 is TGTGCCAGGTGCGGGAGCTCCTACAATGAGCAGTTCTTC.

The CDR3 nucleotides are TGCGCCAGCAGCTTACAGGGGGCTTGGAATTCACCCCTCCACTTT. As protein: CASSLQGAWNSPLHF. J is TRBJ1-6 and V is TRBV5-1, with 9 bases matching TRBD1. After removal of 2 bases from V and 7 bases from J, the junction contained 4 bases not matched to a gene. CDR3 length: 15 amino acids. Germline V gene lookup returns CDR1 SGHRS and CDR2 YFSETQ.

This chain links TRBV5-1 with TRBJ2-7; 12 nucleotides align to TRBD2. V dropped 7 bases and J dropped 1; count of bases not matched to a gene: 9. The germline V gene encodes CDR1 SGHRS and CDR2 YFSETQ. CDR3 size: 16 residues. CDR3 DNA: TGCGCCAGCTCCCCTAGCGGGAGGGCCGGATCCTACGAGCAGTACTTC. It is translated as CASSPSGRAGSYEQYF.

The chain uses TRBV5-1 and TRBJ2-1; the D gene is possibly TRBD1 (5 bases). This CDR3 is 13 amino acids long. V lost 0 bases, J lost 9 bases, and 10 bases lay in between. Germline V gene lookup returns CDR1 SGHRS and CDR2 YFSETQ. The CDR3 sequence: CASSLEQETEQFF. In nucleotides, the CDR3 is TGCGCCAGCAGCTTGGAACAGGAGACTGAGCAGTTCTTC.

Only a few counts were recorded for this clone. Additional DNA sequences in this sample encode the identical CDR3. CDR3 bases: TGCGCCAGCAGCTTGGCAGGGGCTGGAAACACCATATATTTT. Translated: CASSLAGAGNTIYF. The chain combines TRBV5-1 with TRBJ1-3; the D gene is possibly TRBD1 (6 bases). This CDR3 has 14 amino acids. Germline V gene data show CDR1 as SGHRS and CDR2 as YFSETQ. V was shortened by 0 bases and J by 2 bases, with 6 bases between the two germline ends. The complete variable domain, with remaining parts taken from reference TRBV5-1 and TRBJ1-3, reads KAGVTQTPRYLIKTRGQQVTLSCSPISGHRSVSWYQQTPGQGLQFLFEYFSETQRNKGNFPGRFSGRQFSNSRSEMNVSTLELGDSALYLCASSLAGAGNTIYFGEGSWLTVV.

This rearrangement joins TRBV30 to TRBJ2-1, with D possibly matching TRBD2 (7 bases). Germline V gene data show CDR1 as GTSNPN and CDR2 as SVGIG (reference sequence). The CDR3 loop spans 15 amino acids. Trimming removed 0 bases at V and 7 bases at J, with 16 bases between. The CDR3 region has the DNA TGTGCCTGGAGTGTCGGGGGAGGGGGGAAAAATGAGCAGTTCTTC. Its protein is CAWSVGGGGKNEQFF.

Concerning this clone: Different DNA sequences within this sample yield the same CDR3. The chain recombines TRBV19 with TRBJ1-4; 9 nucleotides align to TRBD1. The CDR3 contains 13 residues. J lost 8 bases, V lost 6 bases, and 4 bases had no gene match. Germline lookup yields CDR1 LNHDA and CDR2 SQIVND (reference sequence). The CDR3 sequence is CASRDRGGEKLFF. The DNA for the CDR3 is TGTGCCAGTAGGGACAGGGGAGGAGAAAAACTGTTTTTT.

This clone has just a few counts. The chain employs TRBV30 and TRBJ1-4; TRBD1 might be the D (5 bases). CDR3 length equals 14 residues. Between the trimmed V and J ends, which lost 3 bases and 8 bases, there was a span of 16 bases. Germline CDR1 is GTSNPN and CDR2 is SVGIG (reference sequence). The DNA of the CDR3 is TGTGCCTGGAGCACTAGCTTGAGGGACGAAAAACTGTTTTTT. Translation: CAWSTSLRDEKLFF. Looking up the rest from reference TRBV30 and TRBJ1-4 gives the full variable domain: SQTIHQWPATLVQPVGSPLSLECTVEGTSNPNLYWYRQAAGRGLQLLFYSVGIGQISSEVPQNLSASRPQDRQFILSSKKLLLSDSGFYLCAWSTSLRDEKLFFGSGTQLSVL.

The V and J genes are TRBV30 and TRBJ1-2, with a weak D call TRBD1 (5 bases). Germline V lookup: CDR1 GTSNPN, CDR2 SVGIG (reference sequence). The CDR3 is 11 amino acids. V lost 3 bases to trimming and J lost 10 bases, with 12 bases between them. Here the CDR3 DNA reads TGTGCCTGGAGAGGGGAACGTGTCTACACCTTC. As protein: CAWRGERVYTF.

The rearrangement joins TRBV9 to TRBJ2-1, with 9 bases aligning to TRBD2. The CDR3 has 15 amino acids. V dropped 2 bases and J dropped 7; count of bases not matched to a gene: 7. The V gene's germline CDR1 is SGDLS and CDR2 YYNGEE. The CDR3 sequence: CASSVGSTSGNEQFF. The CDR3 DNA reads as TGTGCCAGCAGCGTGGGATCAACTAGCGGGAATGAGCAGTTCTTC.

The CDR3 loop is CASSDGQGNQPQHF. CDR3 sequence (DNA): TGTGCCAGCAGTGACGGACAGGGCAATCAGCCCCAGCATTTT. The chain joins TRBV2 to TRBJ1-5; 7 nucleotides agree with TRBD1. The V segment lost 3 bases and the J segment 2 bases; nucleotides outside the gene matches: 1. This CDR3 has 14 residues. The germline gives CDR1 SNHLY, CDR2 FYNNEI.

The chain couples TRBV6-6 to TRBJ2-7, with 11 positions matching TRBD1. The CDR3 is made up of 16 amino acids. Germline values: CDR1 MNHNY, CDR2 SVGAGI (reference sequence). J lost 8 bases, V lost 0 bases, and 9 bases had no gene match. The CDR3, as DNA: TGTGCCAGCAGTTACTCGACCGGGACAGGGGGTATGAAGCAGTACTTC. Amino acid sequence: CASSYSTGTGGMKQYF.

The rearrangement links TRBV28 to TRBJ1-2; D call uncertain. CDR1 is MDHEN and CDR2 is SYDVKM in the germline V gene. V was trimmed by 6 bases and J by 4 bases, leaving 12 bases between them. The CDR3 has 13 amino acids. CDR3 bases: TGTGCCAGCAGCCTAACGGAGGGCTATGGCTACACCTTC. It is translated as CASSLTEGYGYTF.

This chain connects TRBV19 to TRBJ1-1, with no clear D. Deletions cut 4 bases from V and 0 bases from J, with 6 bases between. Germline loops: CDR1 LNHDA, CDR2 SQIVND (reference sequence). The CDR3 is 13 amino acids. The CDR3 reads CASSKWLNTEAFF. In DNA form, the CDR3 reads TGTGCCAGTAGTAAATGGCTGAACACTGAAGCTTTCTTT.

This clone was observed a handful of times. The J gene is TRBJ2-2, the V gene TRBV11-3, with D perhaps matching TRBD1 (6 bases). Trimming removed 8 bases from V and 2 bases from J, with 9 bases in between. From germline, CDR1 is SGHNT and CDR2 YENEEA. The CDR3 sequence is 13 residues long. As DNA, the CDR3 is TGTGCCAGCGCACAGGGAAACACCGGGGAGCTGTTTTTT. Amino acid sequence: CASAQGNTGELFF.